These T cell receptor beta chains were read from a single sample in a study of tumor-infiltrating lymphocytes in oesophageal squamous cell carcinoma. TCRdb ran MiXCR on the PCR reads and lists one entry per CDR3 protein. The sample lists 7,500 to 9,500 distinct CDR3 sequences, 60% to 70% seen once, with approximately 34% in the top ten. Sequencing was carried out using esophageal tumor tissue. The source of these receptors is a female donor with esophageal squamous cell carcinoma. Both conserved end residues are part of each CDR3. D genes are given only for firm matches. Expanded clones are given a class, and other clones once, few, many or no size at all.

V gene,clone size,D gene,CDR3 protein
TRBV6-2/TRBV6-3,-,-,CASRYLGDTEAFF
TRBV11-2,-,TRBD2,CASSLDGTSGYNEQYF
TRBV9,large,TRBD2,CASSVGLAYEQFF
TRBV24-1,-,-,CATSDSDPWGAPIDEQYF
TRBV7-2,-,-,CASSLGSNGYTF
TRBV7-4,-,-,CASSLKAYEQYF
TRBV5-3,-,-,CASSSETSSYNEQFF
TRBV7-2,-,TRBD2,CASSSRTSGGPTVKTQYF
TRBV25-1,-,-,CASSESSSGTETQYF
TRBV7-2,once,TRBD2,CASSSRRSIAGEGETQFF
TRBV6-6,-,-,CASSFTYEQFF
TRBV7-9,few,-,CASSSHGQSTDTQYF
TRBV7-6,few,-,CASRVDYYGYTF
TRBV4-1,-,-,CASSQTGRENYGYTF
TRBV7-9,once,-,CASSPGPGGTEAFF
TRBV6-1,once,-,CASSEDNEQFF
TRBV7-9,once,-,CASSLAGANVLTF
TRBV14,-,-,CASSPNRGAGYNEQFF
TRBV7-8,-,-,CASSYLEGWVGEQYF
TRBV7-9,few,-,CASSLGGSRNEQFF
TRBV7-3,few,-,CASSLNYGNEQFF
TRBV7-4,once,-,CASSPRTLGHGANVLTF
TRBV12-3/TRBV12-4,-,TRBD2,CASRGRPGTSGISYNEQFF
TRBV12-3/TRBV12-4,few,-,CASSSLESSYEQYF
TRBV28,once,-,CASSFWTASNQPQHF
TRBV7-3,-,TRBD1,CASSWTGDTEAFF
TRBV20-1,few,-,CSARDQGGPLEQFF
TRBV7-3,-,-,CASSSWTGPETQYF
TRBV7-9,-,TRBD2,CASSLRDGTSGNVEQYF
TRBV12-3/TRBV12-4,-,TRBD1,CASSQYRQGWGQETQYF
TRBV7-2,-,-,CASSLGPRAYEQYF
TRBV7-2,-,TRBD2,CASSAKLAGGRSTDTQYF
TRBV28,-,-,CAAGGRAASDTEAFF
TRBV6-1,-,-,CASRDRDPPRF
TRBV7-2,-,-,CASSLGGYGYTF
TRBV7-2,few,-,CASSPGLAPLHF
TRBV7-9,-,-,CASSLAPRSHTQYF
TRBV12-3/TRBV12-4,-,-,CASSLAVRREQYF
TRBV12-3/TRBV12-4,-,-,CASSNQQVMNTEAFF
TRBV7-8,-,TRBD1,CASSLGTGEQYF
TRBV11-2,-,-,CASSPGGAGRRETQYF
TRBV7-8,-,TRBD2,CASSHGTSGDNEQFF